The clone carrying this TCR beta chain occurred many times. Its matching antigen is unknown. These data originate in a study of Graves' ophthalmopathy and Graves' hyperthyroidism. Notes on the study in general: In blood appeared most of the expanded thyroid clonotypes whose frequency exceeded 0.001.

The V gene's germline CDR1 is SGDLS and CDR2 YYNGEE. Trimming removed 0 bases at V and 3 bases at J, with 6 bases between. The CDR3 is made up of 13 amino acids. The study amplified TCR beta CDR3 regions using RNA transcripts. After a first-round RT-PCR with HTBI primers, a second-round multiplex PCR was run. TCRdb re-analysed the multiplex PCR reads in MiXCR, keeping a single row per CDR3 protein. The table has about 700,000 distinct CDR3 sequences, over 40% seen once; the top ten hold roughly 3%. Material: peripheral blood. The clonotype was recovered from an adult man with Graves' ophthalmopathy. V gene TRBV9 combines with J gene TRBJ1-1; the D is unclear. The CDR3 DNA reads as TGTGCCAGCAGCGTAGGCCCAGACACTGAAGCTTTCTTT. It codes for CASSVGPDTEAFF.